These 14 T cell receptor beta chains came from one sample sequenced in a study of regulatory T cells in long-lasting Graves disease. Assembly of TCR beta libraries relied on iRepertoire HTBI primers together with Arm-PCR of CDR3 regions. One entry per CDR3 protein, called by TCRdb with MiXCR from the multiplex PCR reads. The sample consists of hundreds of thousands of distinct CDR3 sequences, less than 25% of them appearing once. The time point here: persistent/refractory GD, antithyroid drugs over 5 years with positive TRAb. PBMCs provided the RNA from which the TCR library was made. Sample: peripheral blood mononuclear cells (PBMCs), taken when the disease was refractory, from a patient treated with antithyroid drugs. Receptor source: a female donor with Graves disease.

This clonotype was seen many times. The rearrangement links TRBV7-2 to TRBJ1-5; 7 nucleotides align to TRBD1. Trimming at V came to 5 bases and at J to 10 bases, leaving 11 bases not matched to a gene. Germline assignment: CDR1 SGHTA and CDR2 FQGNSA. This CDR3 region has 14 residues. As DNA, the CDR3 is TGTGCCAGCAGCCCACAGGGGATCCTGGAACCCCAGCATTTT. Translation gives CASSPQGILEPQHF. The variable domain in full, with the rest retrieved from reference TRBV7-2 and TRBJ1-5, is GAGVSQSPSNKVTEKGKDVELRCDPISGHTALYWYRQSLGQGLEFLIYFQGNSAPDKSGLPSDRFSAERTGGSVSTLTIQRTQQEDSAVYLCASSPQGILEPQHFGDGTRLSIL.

The rearrangement uses TRBV7-9 and TRBJ2-7; 11 bases align to TRBD2. This CDR3 contains 15 residues. CDR1 is SEHNR and CDR2 is FQNEAQ in the germline V gene (reference sequence). Trimming removed 5 bases from V and 9 bases from J; junction bases left unmatched: 12. The CDR3 reads CASSEGTSGWRGQYF. The CDR3 nucleotides are TGTGCCAGCAGCGAGGGGACTAGCGGTTGGAGGGGGCAGTACTTC.

The rearrangement uses TRBV7-9 and TRBJ2-7; D is unresolved. Trimming shortened V by 5 bases and J by 6 bases, and 17 bases separated the two germline ends. CDR1 and CDR2 (germline): SEHNR, FQNEAQ (reference sequence). This CDR3 is built from 14 residues. The CDR3: CASSPDSPLGEQYF. As DNA, the CDR3 is TGTGCCAGCAGCCCAGATAGTCCCCTCGGCGAGCAGTACTTC.

Points on this clonotype: A much larger clone differs from this one at a single base, so this may be a read error. The chain combines TRBV6-2 or TRBV6-3 with TRBJ2-5, with 9 bases identical to TRBD2. Germline lookup yields CDR1 MNHEY and CDR2 SVGEGT. Trimming took 7 bases from V and 7 from J; bases not matched to a gene: 10. CDR3 length: 14 residues. The CDR3 reads CASTRREGPGTQYF. DNA for the CDR3: TGTGCCAGCACTCGGCGGGAGGGTCCAGGGACCCAGTACTTC.

The chain has TRBV27 and TRBJ1-1; no clear D. The CDR3 is 13 residues long. Per germline, CDR1 MNHEY and CDR2 SMNVEV (reference sequence). The V end lost 4 bases, the J end lost 1 base, and 7 bases lay between the germline ends. The CDR3 DNA sequence: TGTGCCAGCAGTTCCCTGACGAACACTGAAGCTTTCTTT. Amino acid sequence: CASSSLTNTEAFF.

The chain is built from TRBV6-1 and TRBJ1-6; D not certain. This CDR3 has 15 amino acids. V was trimmed by 6 bases and J by 1 base, leaving 10 bases between them. Germline CDR1 is MNHNS and CDR2 is SASEGT. The CDR3 nucleotides are TGTGCCAGCAGAACAGATGGATCCTATAATTCACCCCTCCACTTT. Translated, it gives CASRTDGSYNSPLHF.

The sample holds many counts of this clonotype. CDR3 nucleotide sequence: TGTGCCAGCAGCCCCCGGACCAAAGAGACCCAGTACTTC. It encodes CASSPRTKETQYF. This rearrangement joins TRBV7-2 to TRBJ2-5; D remains unclear. The germline V gene encodes CDR1 SGHTA and CDR2 FQGNSA. V was trimmed by 5 bases and J by 3 bases, leaving 10 bases between them. The length of the CDR3 is 13 residues. The variable domain in full, completed from reference TRBV7-2 and TRBJ2-5, reads GAGVSQSPSNKVTEKGKDVELRCDPISGHTALYWYRQSLGQGLEFLIYFQGNSAPDKSGLPSDRFSAERTGGSVSTLTIQRTQQEDSAVYLCASSPRTKETQYFGPGTRLLVL.

This clonotype was counted many times. The CDR3 DNA reads as TGTGCCAGCAGTCAACAGGCCCACGAGCAGTACTTC. Translation: CASSQQAHEQYF. This rearrangement joins TRBV12-3 or TRBV12-4 to TRBJ2-7; tentatively, D is TRBD1 (5 bases). This CDR3 region has 12 residues. The V gene lost 5 bases and the J gene lost 5 bases, with 10 bases spanning the gap.

The chain has TRBV5-1 and TRBJ2-7; 7 positions agree with TRBD2. This CDR3 is built from 15 residues. CDR1 and CDR2 from the germline V gene are SGHRS and YFSETQ. Trimming removed 5 bases from V and 2 bases from J; junction bases left unmatched: 10. The CDR3 DNA reads TGCGCCAGCAGGAAGGCGCTAGCGGATGCCTACGAGCAGTACTTC. Translating gives CASRKALADAYEQYF.

The chain recombines TRBV19 with TRBJ2-5, with D unclear. V was cut by 3 bases and J by 5 bases, with 7 bases left in between. The CDR3 covers 12 residues. Germline assignment: CDR1 LNHDA and CDR2 SQIVND (reference sequence). CDR3 sequence reads: CASSMGWETQYF. The CDR3, as DNA: TGTGCCAGTAGTATGGGCTGGGAGACCCAGTACTTC. Full variable domain (outside the CDR3, taken from reference TRBV19 and TRBJ2-5): DGGITQSPKYLFRKEGQNVTLSCEQNLNHDAMYWYRQDPGQGLRLIYYSQIVNDFQKGDIAEGYSVSREKKESFPLTVTSAQKNPTAFYLCASSMGWETQYFGPGTRLLVL.

In this sample, this clonotype turned up many times. The CDR3 nucleotides read TGTGCCAGCAGCCGTGGGACTAGAGAGACCCAGTACTTC. Encoded protein: CASSRGTRETQYF. V gene TRBV7-9 combines with J gene TRBJ2-5; TRBD2 agrees at 8 bases. This CDR3 region has 13 residues. In germline, CDR1 is SEHNR, CDR2 FQNEAQ (reference sequence). The V gene end was trimmed by 5 bases and the J gene end by 4 bases; junction bases not matched to a gene: 3.

This clonotype was found a few times. The chain has TRBV7-2 and TRBJ2-1; 13 nucleotides match TRBD2. Germline lookup yields CDR1 SGHTA and CDR2 FQGNSA. V lost 5 bases and J lost 10; bases outside the gene matches: 11. The CDR3 is 16 residues long. This CDR3 reads CASSPQLAGGPQEQFF. Written as DNA, the CDR3 is TGTGCCAGCAGCCCGCAACTAGCGGGAGGGCCACAGGAGCAGTTCTTC.

The rearrangement links TRBV5-1 to TRBJ1-1; a weak D match, TRBD1 (5 bases). CDR3 length: 15 residues. Germline V gives CDR1 SGHRS, CDR2 YFSETQ. Trimming stripped 7 bases from V and 8 bases from J, with 24 bases between. CDR3 in amino acids: CASQTGGPERTEAFF. CDR3 nucleotides: TGCGCCAGCCAAACGGGAGGACCCGAAAGGACAGAAGCTTTCTTT.

This sequence joins TRBV28 and TRBJ2-7; D gene uncertain. CDR3 length: 13 residues. V was shortened by 6 bases and J by 3 bases, with 12 bases between the two germline ends. In germline, CDR1 is MDHEN, CDR2 SYDVKM. Here the CDR3 DNA reads TGTGCCAGCAGGAAGGCACAGTACTACGAGCAGTACTTC. Amino acid sequence: CASRKAQYYEQYF.